What follows describes a single TCR beta chain. This entry is derived from a study of blood T cell repertoires in COVID-19. The table came from immunoSEQ multiplex PCR; TCRdb's copy has only in-frame clones and leaves some out. The sample yields about 64,000 clones, approximately 78% seen once. V lost 0 bases to trimming and J lost 4 bases, with 13 bases between them. The CDR3 spans 15 residues. In germline, CDR1 is SGHRS, CDR2 YFSETQ. This clonotype was sampled from a human donor in a cohort sampled during active COVID-19. The sample was peripheral blood. The rearrangement joins TRBV5-1 to TRBJ1-2; D unresolved. CDR3 region: CASSLDPGGSYGYTF. CDR3 nucleotides: TGCGCCAGCAGCTTGGATCCAGGAGGGAGCTATGGCTACACCTTC.